The rows below give T cell receptor beta chains drawn from one sample of a study of blood T cell repertoires in COVID-19. The data were produced by immunoSEQ multiplex PCR, yet TCRdb's version contains in-frame clones alone and is incomplete. The sample includes about 60,000 clones, 85% to 90% of them seen just once. The sequenced sample was peripheral blood. The receptors derive from a woman of 80 years or more with active COVID-19. Each CDR3 is given without its conserved first and last residue. Fields, in order: CDR3 protein, D gene, V gene, J gene. The D gene is left open where the match is weak.

CDR3 protein: ASSLELLNTEAF; D gene: NA; V gene: TRBV5-4; J gene: TRBJ1-1
CDR3 protein: ASSLSPLTGGYTDTQY; D gene: TRBD2; V gene: TRBV5-1; J gene: TRBJ2-3
CDR3 protein: ASSQVQAVMSPEKLF; D gene: NA; V gene: TRBV4-1; J gene: TRBJ1-4
CDR3 protein: ASSPGYGGNQPQH; D gene: NA; V gene: TRBV6-2/TRBV6-3; J gene: TRBJ1-5
CDR3 protein: ASSKTIVQGAHHTEAF; D gene: TRBD1; V gene: TRBV13; J gene: TRBJ1-1
CDR3 protein: ASSLWSGGAEDTQY; D gene: TRBD2; V gene: TRBV5-1; J gene: TRBJ2-3
CDR3 protein: ASGARGAAWDTQY; D gene: TRBD2; V gene: TRBV19; J gene: TRBJ2-3
CDR3 protein: ASSRGSFLGTEAF; D gene: NA; V gene: TRBV27; J gene: TRBJ1-1
CDR3 protein: ASSPLGSNYNEQF; D gene: NA; V gene: TRBV18; J gene: TRBJ2-1
CDR3 protein: ASSWDRLNTEAF; D gene: TRBD1; V gene: TRBV6-6; J gene: TRBJ1-1
CDR3 protein: ASSRGAGGHGQETQY; D gene: TRBD2; V gene: TRBV7-3; J gene: TRBJ2-5
CDR3 protein: ASSELGGANTEAF; D gene: NA; V gene: TRBV2; J gene: TRBJ1-1
CDR3 protein: ASRGQARGGYT; D gene: TRBD1; V gene: TRBV19; J gene: TRBJ1-2
CDR3 protein: ASRLARRSPY; D gene: NA; V gene: TRBV12-2; J gene: TRBJ2-3
CDR3 protein: ASSQQGGGAAYEQY; D gene: NA; V gene: TRBV4-2; J gene: TRBJ2-7
CDR3 protein: ASSTGGSANTGELF; D gene: TRBD2; V gene: TRBV7-3; J gene: TRBJ2-2
CDR3 protein: ASSPVAGVSYEQY; D gene: TRBD2; V gene: TRBV5-1; J gene: TRBJ2-7
CDR3 protein: ASSFIAGPQETQY; D gene: TRBD2; V gene: TRBV7-7; J gene: TRBJ2-5
CDR3 protein: ASSPGTSGGAADTQY; D gene: TRBD2; V gene: TRBV7-3; J gene: TRBJ2-3
CDR3 protein: ASSGSGALYEQY; D gene: TRBD2; V gene: TRBV6-6; J gene: TRBJ2-7
CDR3 protein: ASRYSTGGNQPQH; D gene: TRBD1; V gene: TRBV2; J gene: TRBJ1-5
CDR3 protein: ASGRLMNTEAF; D gene: NA; V gene: TRBV28; J gene: TRBJ1-1
CDR3 protein: ASSYGRDRVGGYT; D gene: TRBD1; V gene: TRBV11-1; J gene: TRBJ1-2
CDR3 protein: ASSITRGRTDTQY; D gene: TRBD2; V gene: TRBV19; J gene: TRBJ2-3
CDR3 protein: ASSFPEFGYT; D gene: NA; V gene: TRBV6-2/TRBV6-3; J gene: TRBJ1-2
CDR3 protein: ASAAGLAEETQY; D gene: NA; V gene: TRBV9; J gene: TRBJ2-5
CDR3 protein: ASSVGAGMTGELF; D gene: NA; V gene: TRBV9; J gene: TRBJ2-2
CDR3 protein: AGASGGYDTQY; D gene: TRBD2; V gene: TRBV2; J gene: TRBJ2-3
CDR3 protein: ASSQRAGGNNSPLH; D gene: TRBD1; V gene: TRBV5-1; J gene: TRBJ1-6
CDR3 protein: AWSVAETQY; D gene: NA; V gene: TRBV30; J gene: TRBJ2-5
CDR3 protein: ATSRGVEGSYEQF; D gene: NA; V gene: TRBV15; J gene: TRBJ2-1
CDR3 protein: ASSLAGDYGYT; D gene: NA; V gene: TRBV28; J gene: TRBJ1-2
CDR3 protein: ASSLTGGNTIY; D gene: NA; V gene: TRBV12-3/TRBV12-4; J gene: TRBJ1-3
CDR3 protein: ASGDINNSPLH; D gene: NA; V gene: TRBV7-9; J gene: TRBJ1-6
CDR3 protein: ASSPRRGSTGELF; D gene: NA; V gene: TRBV18; J gene: TRBJ2-2
CDR3 protein: MTSGGSSLYTDTQY; D gene: TRBD2; V gene: TRBV10-3; J gene: TRBJ2-3
CDR3 protein: ASSEPTGGRDEQY; D gene: TRBD1; V gene: TRBV25-1; J gene: TRBJ2-7
CDR3 protein: ASSSRGDRGLDEQF; D gene: TRBD1; V gene: TRBV28; J gene: TRBJ2-1
CDR3 protein: ASSGGFRNTEAF; D gene: NA; V gene: TRBV5-6; J gene: TRBJ1-1
CDR3 protein: ASSSGTSFYEQY; D gene: TRBD2; V gene: TRBV6-5; J gene: TRBJ2-7
CDR3 protein: ASSPDRADYGYT; D gene: TRBD1; V gene: TRBV18; J gene: TRBJ1-2
CDR3 protein: ASSSRLAGETQY; D gene: TRBD2; V gene: TRBV5-4; J gene: TRBJ2-5
CDR3 protein: ASSLWKGGGDEQY; D gene: TRBD2; V gene: TRBV28; J gene: TRBJ2-7